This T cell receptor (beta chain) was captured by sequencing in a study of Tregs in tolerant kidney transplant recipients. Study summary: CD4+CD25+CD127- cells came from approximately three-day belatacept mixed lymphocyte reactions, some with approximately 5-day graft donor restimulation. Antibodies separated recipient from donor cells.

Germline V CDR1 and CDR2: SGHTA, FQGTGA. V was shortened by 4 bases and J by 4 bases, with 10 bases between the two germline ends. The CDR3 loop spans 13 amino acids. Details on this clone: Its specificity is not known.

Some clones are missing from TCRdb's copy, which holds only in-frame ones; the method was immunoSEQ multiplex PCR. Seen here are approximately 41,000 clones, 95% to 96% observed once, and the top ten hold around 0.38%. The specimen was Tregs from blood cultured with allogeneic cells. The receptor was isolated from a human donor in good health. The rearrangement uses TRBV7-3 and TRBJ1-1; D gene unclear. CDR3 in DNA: TGTGCCAGCAGCTCACTCAAGGTCACTGAAGCTTTCTTT. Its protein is CASSSLKVTEAFF.